What follows are 27 T cell receptor beta chains derived from one specimen sequenced in a study of PD-L1 blockade in urothelial cancer. Sample time point: peripheral blood 6 weeks after treatment start. Using immunoSEQ multiplex PCR, the repertoire was profiled, and TCRdb retains in-frame clones only, with some absent. The sample lists about 66,000 clones, about nine tenths occurring once. Sequences were derived from PBMCs, sampled around atezolizumab (anti-PD-L1) treatment. The receptors stem from a man in his sixties with urothelial cancer.

This clone has just a few counts. The chain links TRBV6-5 to TRBJ2-7; 10 bases match TRBD1. V lost 2 bases and J lost 0; bases outside the gene matches: 4. The CDR3 consists of 16 residues. Germline CDR1 reads MNHEY; CDR2 reads SVGAGI. The CDR3 sequence: CASSYGWTGGSYEQYF. The CDR3 nucleotides read TGTGCCAGCAGTTACGGTTGGACAGGGGGCTCCTACGAGCAGTACTTC.

Here the CDR3 reads CSVGDRGFYNEQFF. CDR3 bases: TGCAGCGTGGGGGACAGGGGCTTCTACAATGAGCAGTTCTTC. This chain uses TRBV29-1 with TRBJ2-1; TRBD1 agrees at 10 bases. Germline CDR1 SQVTM, CDR2 ANQGSEA. The CDR3 runs to 14 residues. With V trimmed by 6 bases and J by 3 bases, 5 bases remained unmatched.

In its sample, this clone was seen once. The V and J genes are TRBV30 and TRBJ1-3; tentative D call: TRBD1 (5 bases). Germline loops: CDR1 GTSNPN, CDR2 SVGIG (reference sequence). Between the trimmed V and J ends, which lost 3 bases and 8 bases, there was a span of 17 bases. The CDR3 loop spans 14 amino acids. CDR3 amino acids: CAWRPGREGDTIYF. The DNA of the CDR3 is TGTGCCTGGAGGCCGGGCAGGGAAGGGGACACCATATATTTT.

The rearrangement uses TRBV4-2 and TRBJ1-2; D is unresolved. Germline CDR1 and CDR2: LGHNA and YNFKEQ. The CDR3 contains 13 residues. Trimming cost V 4 bases and J 3 bases, with 9 bases left between them. CDR3 in DNA: TGTGCCAGCAGCCGCGGAGCCCACTATGGCTACACCTTC. This gives the protein CASSRGAHYGYTF.

Note on this clone: The sample carries other DNA sequences with the same CDR3. The chain recombines TRBV5-1 with TRBJ1-4, with D perhaps TRBD1 (6 bases). Trimming removed 0 bases at V and 3 bases at J, with 6 bases between. Germline loops: CDR1 SGHRS, CDR2 YFSETQ. This CDR3 has 14 amino acids. CDR3 loop: CASSLGTANEKLFF. CDR3 bases: TGCGCCAGCAGCTTGGGGACAGCTAATGAAAAACTGTTTTTT.

This rearrangement joins TRBV20-1 to TRBJ2-3; D remains ambiguous. Trimming stripped 8 bases from V and 1 base from J, with 7 bases between. CDR1 and CDR2 (germline): DFQATT, SNEGSKA (reference sequence). This CDR3 is built from 11 residues. CDR3 protein: CSTHGTDTQYF. CDR3 in DNA: TGCAGTACACACGGCACAGATACGCAGTATTTT.

V gene TRBV6-1 combines with J gene TRBJ1-4; D is possibly TRBD1 (6 bases). The CDR3 sequence is 13 residues long. CDR1 is MNHNS and CDR2 is SASEGT in the germline V gene. Trimming removed 5 bases from V and 4 bases from J, with 8 bases in between. CDR3 protein: CASSTGLNEKLFF. Here the CDR3 DNA reads TGTGCCAGCAGTACAGGGCTTAATGAAAAACTGTTTTTT.

This clone was detected once. The V and J genes are TRBV18 and TRBJ1-1; tentative D call: TRBD1 (6 bases). The CDR3 consists of 18 residues. V was cut by 1 base and J by 1 base, with 19 bases left in between. Looked up from germline, CDR1 is KGHSH and CDR2 is LQKENI. CDR3 sequence (DNA): TGTGCCAGCTCACCACGACCGGACAGAACCCTATCGAACACTGAAGCTTTCTTT. Translating gives CASSPRPDRTLSNTEAFF. The full variable domain, rest sourced from reference TRBV18 and TRBJ1-1, is NAGVMQNPRHLVRRRGQEARLRCSPMKGHSHVYWYRQLPEEGLKFMVYLQKENIIDESGMPKERFSAEFPKEGPSILRIQQVVRGDSAAYFCASSPRPDRTLSNTEAFFGQGTRLTVV.

As DNA, the CDR3 is TGTGCCAGCAGTGAAAGGGGTACTAACTATGGCTACACCTTC. Amino acids: CASSERGTNYGYTF. The chain uses TRBV6-1 and TRBJ1-2; D may be TRBD1 (5 bases). Trimming pared 2 bases from V and 0 bases from J, leaving 7 bases between. The CDR3 extends over 14 amino acids. Germline loops: CDR1 MNHNS, CDR2 SASEGT.

The rearrangement links TRBV28 to TRBJ1-2; no firm D call. Germline V gene sequence: CDR1 MDHEN, CDR2 SYDVKM. This CDR3 has 14 residues. V shed 2 bases and J shed 4 bases, with 11 bases lying between them. The CDR3 loop reads CASSLPGFRYGYTF. The CDR3 region has the DNA TGTGCCAGCAGTTTACCAGGTTTCCGCTATGGCTACACCTTC.

This chain uses TRBV6-1 with TRBJ1-5; D uncertain. The CDR3 loop spans 17 amino acids. The V end lost 0 bases, the J end lost 2 bases, and 14 bases lay between the germline ends. The germline gives CDR1 MNHNS, CDR2 SASEGT. DNA for the CDR3: TGTGCCAGCAGTGAAGCGCTTCGCAGGTTGGGCAATCAGCCCCAGCATTTT. As protein: CASSEALRRLGNQPQHF.

The V and J genes are TRBV18 and TRBJ1-1; tentatively, D is TRBD1 (6 bases). The CDR3 totals 13 residues. Trimming removed 2 bases from V and 8 bases from J, with 12 bases in between. In germline, CDR1 is KGHSH, CDR2 LQKENI. The CDR3 region has the DNA TGTGCCAGCTCACCAGGGGGCGTCACGGAAGCTTTCTTT. Its translation: CASSPGGVTEAFF. The full variable domain, completed using reference TRBV18 and TRBJ1-1, is NAGVMQNPRHLVRRRGQEARLRCSPMKGHSHVYWYRQLPEEGLKFMVYLQKENIIDESGMPKERFSAEFPKEGPSILRIQQVVRGDSAAYFCASSPGGVTEAFFGQGTRLTVV.

This clone was seen a handful of times. The rearrangement links TRBV7-9 to TRBJ1-2; a possible D gene is TRBD1 (6 bases). Germline CDR1 reads SEHNR; CDR2 reads FQNEAQ (reference sequence). The ends were cut back, 6 bases at V and 7 bases at J, with 24 bases in the middle. The CDR3 has 16 residues. Here the CDR3 DNA reads TGTGCCAGCAGTTCTGGGCGTGGTGGGGGCTCGTTTGGCTACACCTTC. This sequence encodes CASSSGRGGGSFGYTF. The entire variable domain, with the rest obtained from reference TRBV7-9 and TRBJ1-2, is as follows: DTGVSQNPRHKITKRGQNVTFRCDPISEHNRLYWYRQTLGQGPEFLTYFQNEAQLEKSRLLSDRFSAERPKGSFSTLEIQRTEQGDSAMYLCASSSGRGGGSFGYTFGSGTRLTVV.

J is TRBJ2-3 and V is TRBV7-2, with TRBD1 identical over 10 bases. Germline values: CDR1 SGHTA, CDR2 FQGNSA. This CDR3 has 15 amino acids. V was clipped by 5 bases and J by 6 bases; unmatched bases: 8. The CDR3 protein is CASSPRQGAWDTQYF. In DNA, the CDR3 is TGTGCCAGCAGCCCCCGACAGGGGGCGTGGGATACGCAGTATTTT.

The V gene is TRBV29-1, the J gene TRBJ2-2; TRBD2 aligns across 9 bases. V shed 4 bases and J 5 bases; nucleotides not matched to a gene: 8. Germline-derived CDR1 and CDR2 are SQVTM and ANQGSEA. CDR3 length: 15 residues. The CDR3 nucleotides are TGCAGCGTTGGAGGGCTAGCGGGATGGACCGGGGAGCTGTTTTTT. Its protein product is CSVGGLAGWTGELFF.

The V gene is TRBV6-5, the J gene TRBJ1-2; tentatively, D is TRBD1 (5 bases). The V end was cut by 10 bases, the J end by 8 bases, with 11 bases between. The V gene's germline CDR1 is MNHEY and CDR2 SVGAGI. The CDR3 contains 10 residues. The CDR3 protein is CATTGGGYTF. For the CDR3, the DNA is TGTGCCACCACTGGGGGGGGCTACACCTTC.

The rearrangement joins TRBV5-6 to TRBJ2-7; 9 bases are a match to TRBD1. Per germline, CDR1 SGHDT and CDR2 YYEEEE. V was clipped by 4 bases and J by 6 bases; unmatched bases: 11. The CDR3 covers 15 residues. CDR3 amino acids: CASSVTGTGFSEQYF. The DNA for the CDR3 is TGTGCCAGCAGCGTAACCGGGACAGGGTTTTCCGAGCAGTACTTC.

V and J are TRBV9 and TRBJ2-3; no reliable D call. V dropped 4 bases and J dropped 1 base, with 10 bases sitting between them. CDR3 length: 14 residues. Germline CDR1 reads SGDLS; CDR2 reads YYNGEE. CDR3 bases: TGTGCCAGCAGCCCCGACGAGGGCACAGATACGCAGTATTTT. Translation: CASSPDEGTDTQYF.

The V and J genes are TRBV29-1 and TRBJ2-1, with D perhaps matching TRBD2 (6 bases). V was clipped by 3 bases and J by 2 bases, with 14 bases between them. Germline V lookup: CDR1 SQVTM, CDR2 ANQGSEA. The CDR3 contains 15 residues. In nucleotides, the CDR3 is TGCAGCGTTGAGAGCTTTCGGGAGACCTACAATGAGCAGTTCTTC. Its protein is CSVESFRETYNEQFF.

CDR3 in amino acids: CASRNSGTAGEKLFF. The CDR3 DNA reads as TGTGCCAGTAGGAATTCCGGGACAGCTGGTGAAAAACTGTTTTTT. This sequence joins TRBV19 and TRBJ1-4, with 7 positions matching TRBD1. V dropped 6 bases and J dropped 7; count of bases not matched to a gene: 11. Germline V gene sequence: CDR1 LNHDA, CDR2 SQIVND (reference sequence). This CDR3 is built from 15 residues.

This clone showed up just a few times. V is TRBV10-2 and J is TRBJ2-7; tentative D call: TRBD1 (5 bases). The V and J ends lost 10 bases and 1 base respectively, with 14 bases between them. The germline V gene encodes CDR1 WSHSY and CDR2 SAAADI. This CDR3 is built from 13 residues. Written as DNA, the CDR3 is TGCGCCATTACTCCTCAGGGATCCTACGAGCAGTACTTC. It codes for CAITPQGSYEQYF.

The V call is TRBV6-1, the J call TRBJ2-5; possible D gene TRBD2, 6 bases. This CDR3 contains 12 residues. V was shortened by 4 bases and J by 5 bases, with 8 bases between the two germline ends. CDR1 and CDR2 from the germline V gene are MNHNS and SASEGT. The CDR3 loop reads CASSVGGETQYF. CDR3 nucleotide sequence: TGTGCCAGCAGTGTTGGGGGGGAGACCCAGTACTTC.

The chain combines TRBV10-3 with TRBJ1-4; a possible D gene is TRBD1 (6 bases). V lost 10 bases, J lost 6 bases, and 15 bases lay in between. This CDR3 has 13 residues. Per germline, CDR1 ENHRY and CDR2 SYGVKD. CDR3 in DNA: TGTGCCACCCGTAAGAGGACAGATGAAAAACTGTTTTTT. Protein product: CATRKRTDEKLFF.

The rearrangement links TRBV4-1 to TRBJ2-3, with 7 bases aligning to TRBD1. Germline assignment: CDR1 MGHRA and CDR2 YSYEKL. The CDR3 extends over 17 amino acids. With 1 base clipped from V and 4 bases from J, the junction kept 11 bases outside the gene matches. CDR3 nucleotide sequence: TGCGCCAGCAGCCAAGTAGGGACAGCGTGGTTCTCAGATACGCAGTATTTT. This codes for CASSQVGTAWFSDTQYF.

The V call is TRBV6-5, the J call TRBJ1-6, with TRBD1 matching over 7 bases. The CDR3 is made up of 12 amino acids. Germline V gives CDR1 MNHEY, CDR2 SVGAGI. V gave up 4 bases and J gave up 11 bases; unmatched junction bases: 2. The CDR3 loop is CASSFDRAPLHF. Written as DNA, the CDR3 is TGTGCCAGCAGTTTCGACAGGGCACCCCTCCACTTT.

This chain joins TRBV19 and TRBJ2-2, with 10 bases lining up with TRBD1. Germline assignment: CDR1 LNHDA and CDR2 SQIVND (reference sequence). Unmatched junction bases numbered 4, after V lost 3 bases and J lost 6 bases. This CDR3 spans 15 amino acids. CDR3 in DNA: TGTGCCAGTAGTATCCCGACAGGGGGCTCCGGGGAGCTGTTTTTT. This codes for CASSIPTGGSGELFF.

This clone came up a few times. The rearrangement uses TRBV30 and TRBJ1-2; weak D call: TRBD1 (6 bases). V lost 1 base, J lost 3 bases, and 9 bases lay in between. Germline V gives CDR1 GTSNPN, CDR2 SVGIG (reference sequence). The length of the CDR3 is 13 residues. The CDR3 loop reads CAWSASGDYGYTF. The CDR3, as DNA: TGTGCCTGGAGTGCGTCAGGGGACTATGGCTACACCTTC.